Below, 27 T cell receptor beta chains from the same sample are listed, as sequenced in a study of metastatic and nonmetastatic thyroid tumors. Each patient came to thyroid surgery without any prior treatment (of any kind). Using MiXCR, TCRdb re-called clones from the PCR reads. The sample records 20,000 or so clones, 27% being singletons. Sequencing used blood. These receptors were taken from a female donor with papillary thyroid cancer or a benign thyroid nodule (not recorded which). Some clones in this sample may be carry-over from other donors' samples.

The rearrangement joins TRBV28 to TRBJ1-2, with D unresolved. The CDR3 extends over 13 amino acids. Germline CDR1 reads MDHEN; CDR2 reads SYDVKM. Trimming pared 2 bases from V and 4 bases from J, leaving 8 bases between. CDR3 sequence (DNA): TGTGCCAGCAGTTTAACGGCCCTCTATGGCTACACCTTC. As protein: CASSLTALYGYTF.

There are many counts of this clone. The rearrangement uses TRBV2 and TRBJ1-4; D remains unclear. V lost 1 base, J lost 1 base, and 13 bases lay in between. CDR1 is SNHLY, CDR2 FYNNEI, per germline. This CDR3 contains 17 residues. CDR3 residues: CASSEGFPDLTNEKLFF. CDR3 in DNA: TGTGCCAGCAGTGAAGGGTTCCCGGATTTAACTAATGAAAAACTGTTTTTT.

This clone has only a few counts. The gene calls are TRBV6-1 and TRBJ2-3, with 7 bases aligning to TRBD1. The CDR3 loop spans 15 amino acids. Germline lookup yields CDR1 MNHNS and CDR2 SASEGT. Unmatched junction bases numbered 6, after V lost 4 bases and J lost 2 bases. The CDR3 here is CASSVTGQVTDTQYF. The CDR3 bases are TGTGCCAGCAGTGTGACAGGGCAGGTCACAGATACGCAGTATTTT.

This clone was detected ten times or more. The gene calls are TRBV20-1 and TRBJ1-6; D is unresolved. Trimming removed 3 bases at V and 8 bases at J, with 14 bases between. The V gene's germline CDR1 is DFQATT and CDR2 SNEGSKA (reference sequence). The CDR3 covers 14 residues. This CDR3 is CSASVPLSDSPLHF. CDR3 sequence (DNA): TGCAGTGCTAGCGTTCCTCTTTCGGATTCACCCCTCCACTTT.

By share, this clone counts as medium-sized. The genes are TRBV27 and TRBJ2-1; the D gene could be TRBD1 or TRBD2 (5 bases each). CDR1 MNHEY and CDR2 SMNVEV come from the germline V gene (reference sequence). Trimming took 5 bases from V and 4 from J, leaving 12 bases between them. The CDR3 sequence is 14 residues long. The CDR3 coding sequence is TGTGCCAGCAGTACTGGGGGAACGTACAATGAGCAGTTCTTC. Translation: CASSTGGTYNEQFF.

This clone is medium-sized by share. The chain recombines TRBV6-1 with TRBJ2-1; 8 positions match TRBD2. V shed 3 bases and J 8 bases; nucleotides not matched to a gene: 15. From germline, CDR1 is MNHNS and CDR2 SASEGT. The CDR3 consists of 17 residues. The CDR3 is CASSDEVPGRALDEQFF. The CDR3 bases are TGTGCCAGCAGTGATGAAGTCCCCGGGAGGGCCTTGGATGAGCAGTTCTTC.

This clone was seen repeatedly, ten times or more. The chain combines TRBV5-1 with TRBJ2-4, with D perhaps matching TRBD1 (5 bases). The CDR3 extends over 14 amino acids. Germline CDR1 SGHRS, CDR2 YFSETQ. Trimming took off 5 bases at V and 3 bases at J, with 12 bases between the two ends. The CDR3 nucleotides read TGCGCCAGCAGTCTTGACAGAGTCAAAAACATTCAGTACTTC. Translated: CASSLDRVKNIQYF.

The V gene is TRBV27, the J gene TRBJ2-2, with 12 bases aligning to TRBD2. The V segment lost 4 bases and the J segment 7 bases; nucleotides outside the gene matches: 7. The CDR3 is 16 amino acids. Germline CDR1 reads MNHEY; CDR2 reads SMNVEV (reference sequence). CDR3 sequence reads: CASSYPSGRANGELFF. The CDR3 bases are TGTGCCAGCAGTTACCCTAGCGGGAGGGCCAACGGGGAGCTGTTTTTT.

The V and J genes are TRBV7-8 and TRBJ2-1, with 8 bases that match TRBD2. This CDR3 is built from 15 residues. Losses at the gene ends were 3 bases for V and 7 bases for J; bases not matched to a gene: 8. Germline CDR1 and CDR2: SGHVS and FQNEAQ. CDR3 coding DNA: TGTGCCAGCAGCTTCGGGAGGGCCCATGGGAATGAGCAGTTCTTC. It is translated as CASSFGRAHGNEQFF.

This clone came up a few times. The CDR3 reads CASSPPAGVDEQFF. For the CDR3, the DNA is TGTGCCAGCAGTCCCCCTGCGGGAGTTGATGAGCAGTTCTTC. The chain is built from TRBV28 and TRBJ2-1; TRBD2 matches 7 bases. J gave up 8 bases and V 5 bases, and 9 bases lay outside the gene matches. The CDR3 loop spans 14 amino acids. Germline V gene sequence: CDR1 MDHEN, CDR2 SYDVKM.

This clone was recorded at least ten times. Just one base apart from a much larger clone, this may be a read error. No conserved phenylalanine or tryptophan ends this CDR3, so it is likely a read error. This chain uses TRBV20-1 with TRBJ1-5, with D maybe TRBD1 (5 bases). This CDR3 is built from 14 residues. Trimming pared 0 bases from V and 0 bases from J, leaving 6 bases between. Germline CDR1 is DFQATT and CDR2 is SNEGSKA (reference sequence). Here the CDR3 reads CSARDGGSNQPQHL. CDR3 nucleotides: TGCAGTGCTAGAGATGGGGGTAGCAATCAGCCCCAGCATCTT.

This clone qualifies as medium-sized (0.01 to 0.1%). CDR3 region: CSARGVALNQPQHF. The CDR3 bases are TGCAGTGCTAGAGGCGTGGCACTCAATCAGCCCCAGCATTTT. The chain employs TRBV20-1 and TRBJ1-5; unclear D gene. Trimming stripped 1 base from V and 3 bases from J, with 10 bases between. The CDR3 covers 14 residues. Germline CDR1 and CDR2: DFQATT and SNEGSKA (reference sequence).

There are many counts of this clone. The J gene is TRBJ2-7, the V gene TRBV20-1; 10 positions agree with TRBD2. Germline V CDR1 and CDR2: DFQATT, SNEGSKA (reference sequence). The CDR3 covers 16 residues. Trimming took 1 base from V and 4 from J; bases not matched to a gene: 10. The CDR3 loop reads CSARGVLAGGLYEQYF. The CDR3 DNA follows: TGCAGTGCTAGAGGTGTTTTAGCGGGGGGCCTTTACGAGCAGTACTTC.

The gene calls are TRBV5-1 and TRBJ2-1, with 8 bases matching TRBD2. This CDR3 spans 15 amino acids. Germline values: CDR1 SGHRS, CDR2 YFSETQ. The V segment lost 7 bases and the J segment 1 base; nucleotides outside the gene matches: 7. CDR3 sequence (DNA): TGCGCCAGCCGCTCACGGGAGGGATCCTACAATGAGCAGTTCTTC. It codes for CASRSREGSYNEQFF.

This clone is termed medium-sized (0.01 to 0.1%). The rearrangement links TRBV7-2 to TRBJ2-1; 7 positions match TRBD1. The germline V gene encodes CDR1 SGHTA and CDR2 FQGNSA. This CDR3 region has 12 residues. V lost 5 bases and J lost 7; bases outside the gene matches: 2. CDR3 sequence reads: CASSLQGNEQFF. CDR3 coding DNA: TGTGCCAGCAGCCTACAGGGGAATGAGCAGTTCTTC. Using reference TRBV7-2 and TRBJ2-1 for the parts outside the CDR3, the full variable domain is GAGVSQSPSNKVTEKGKDVELRCDPISGHTALYWYRQSLGQGLEFLIYFQGNSAPDKSGLPSDRFSAERTGGSVSTLTIQRTQQEDSAVYLCASSLQGNEQFFGPGTRLTVL.

This clone was detected ten times or more. The CDR3 nucleotides are TGTGCCAGCAGCAAGAATTGGGGCCACCGGGACGGCGACAATGAGCAGTTCTTC. Translated: CASSKNWGHRDGDNEQFF. The J gene is TRBJ2-1, the V gene TRBV7-8; the D call may be TRBD1 or TRBD2 (5 bases each). The germline V gene has CDR1 SGHVS and CDR2 FQNEAQ. V was trimmed by 5 bases and J by 5 bases, leaving 25 bases between them. The CDR3 contains 18 residues.

The CDR3: CSARDLGGGYYGYTF. CDR3 bases: TGCAGTGCTAGAGATCTGGGAGGGGGGTACTATGGCTACACCTTC. The genes are TRBV20-1 and TRBJ1-2; tentatively, D is TRBD1 (6 bases). The CDR3 is 15 amino acids. Germline CDR1 and CDR2: DFQATT and SNEGSKA (reference sequence). Between the trimmed V and J ends, which lost 0 bases and 3 bases, there was a span of 14 bases.

This clone is medium-sized. This rearrangement joins TRBV7-2 to TRBJ2-7; weak D call: TRBD1 (6 bases). CDR1 and CDR2 (germline): SGHTA, FQGNSA. The CDR3 contains 15 residues. With 5 bases removed from V and 0 bases from J, the gap between germline ends came to 14 bases. The CDR3 DNA sequence: TGTGCCAGCAGCCGTAGTACAGGGAACTCCTACGAGCAGTACTTC. As protein: CASSRSTGNSYEQYF.

V is TRBV5-1 and J is TRBJ2-7; possibly TRBD1 for D (6 bases). Trimming cost V 3 bases and J 3 bases, with 13 bases left between them. Germline V gene sequence: CDR1 SGHRS, CDR2 YFSETQ. The CDR3 runs 14 residues. The CDR3: CASSSGHRVYEQYF. Written as DNA, the CDR3 is TGCGCCAGCAGCTCGGGACATCGGGTCTACGAGCAGTACTTC.

CDR3 residues: CSASSGSGEQYF. Here the CDR3 DNA reads TGCAGTGCTAGTTCAGGGTCAGGCGAGCAGTACTTC. This chain connects TRBV20-1 to TRBJ2-7; possible D gene TRBD1, 5 bases. The CDR3 covers 12 residues. In germline, CDR1 is DFQATT, CDR2 SNEGSKA (reference sequence). V shed 3 bases and J shed 6 bases, with 12 bases lying between them.

This clone was seen many times. This chain links TRBV7-2 with TRBJ1-6; possibly TRBD1 for D (6 bases). The CDR3 is 14 residues long. V was shortened by 7 bases and J by 5 bases, with 12 bases between the two germline ends. From germline, CDR1 is SGHTA and CDR2 FQGNSA. CDR3 in DNA: TGTGCCAGCAACCGGGACAATAATAATTCACCCCTCCACTTT. Protein: CASNRDNNNSPLHF.

In this sample, this clone turned up many times. The CDR3 bases are TGTGCCAGCAGCTCCCGGGGGGGGACCGAGGTCAATGAGCAGTTCTTC. This translates into CASSSRGGTEVNEQFF. The chain couples TRBV7-9 to TRBJ2-1, with 8 bases matching TRBD2. With 4 bases clipped from V and 6 bases from J, the junction kept 11 bases outside the gene matches. This CDR3 is 16 amino acids long. Germline CDR1 reads SEHNR; CDR2 reads FQNEAQ (reference sequence).

This clone came up a few times. J is TRBJ1-6 and V is TRBV12-3 or TRBV12-4; D is perhaps TRBD1 (6 bases). The ends were cut back, 7 bases at V and 7 bases at J, with 14 bases in the middle. The CDR3 covers 14 residues. The chain's CDR3 is CASTLQGGNSPLHF. DNA for the CDR3: TGTGCCAGCACCCTACAGGGTGGGAATTCACCCCTCCACTTT.

This clone was seen only once. This sequence joins TRBV7-2 and TRBJ2-7; D is ambiguous. The CDR3 consists of 13 residues. Germline V CDR1 and CDR2: SGHTA, FQGNSA. The V end was cut by 1 base, the J end by 2 bases, with 6 bases between. For the CDR3, the DNA is TGTGCCAGCAGCTTAGACAGCGCCTACGAGCAGTACTTC. It translates to CASSLDSAYEQYF.

The rearrangement links TRBV20-1 to TRBJ2-7, with D perhaps matching TRBD2 (5 bases). Germline V gives CDR1 DFQATT, CDR2 SNEGSKA (reference sequence). V was cut by 5 bases and J by 2 bases, with 16 bases left in between. The CDR3 spans 14 residues. The CDR3 loop reads CSASGLPIPYEQYF. Here the CDR3 DNA reads TGCAGTGCTTCCGGACTCCCTATTCCCTACGAGCAGTACTTC.

The chain is built from TRBV20-1 and TRBJ2-3; tentative D call: TRBD2 (6 bases). V lost 0 bases, J lost 0 bases, and 16 bases lay in between. The CDR3 length is 17 residues. Germline V gene sequence: CDR1 DFQATT, CDR2 SNEGSKA (reference sequence). The CDR3 DNA reads as TGCAGTGCTAGAGATGTATTCGGCGGGGAGAGCACAGATACGCAGTATTTT. Translated, it gives CSARDVFGGESTDTQYF.

This clone turned up a few times. The rearrangement joins TRBV12-3 or TRBV12-4 to TRBJ2-5; maybe TRBD2 (7 bases). The germline V and J ends were trimmed by 4 bases and 5 bases, with 14 bases remaining between them. The CDR3 length is 14 residues. CDR3 bases: TGTGCCAGCAGTTCAAACAGGGAGGGGGAGACCCAGTACTTC. This gives the protein CASSSNREGETQYF.